This T cell receptor (beta chain) emerged from a study of shared clonotypes between healthy human individuals. Comment on this clone: Its antigen is not known.

This CDR3 spans 12 amino acids. V lost 3 bases, J lost 4 bases, and 9 bases lay in between. Germline CDR1 reads GTSNPN; CDR2 reads SVGIG (reference sequence). Study-wide results and caveats: Measured sharing among donors was expected to vary with sequencing depth.

Repertoires were generated with immunoSEQ multiplex PCR, while TCRdb's copy carries only in-frame clones and drops some. The sample records roughly 590,000 clones, roughly 96% being singletons. Positively selected for CCR7, the CD45RO-negative cells used as naive CD8 cells excluded terminally differentiated effector memory CD45RA+ cells. This clonotype was sampled from a woman aged 25 to 45 in good health. Sample: naive CD8+ T cells sorted from blood. V usage is TRBV30 and J usage is TRBJ1-2; D not resolved. The CDR3: CAWREGSYGYTF. The CDR3 region has the DNA TGTGCCTGGAGGGAAGGATCCTATGGCTACACCTTC.